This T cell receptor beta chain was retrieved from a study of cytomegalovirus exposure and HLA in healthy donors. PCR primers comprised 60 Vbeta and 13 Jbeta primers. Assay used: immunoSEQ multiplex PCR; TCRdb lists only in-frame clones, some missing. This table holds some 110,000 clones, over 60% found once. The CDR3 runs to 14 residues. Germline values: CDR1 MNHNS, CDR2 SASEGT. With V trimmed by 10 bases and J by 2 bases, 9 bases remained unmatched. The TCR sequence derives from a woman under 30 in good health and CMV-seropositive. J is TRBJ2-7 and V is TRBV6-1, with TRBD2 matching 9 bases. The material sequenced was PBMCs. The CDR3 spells CAILNLAGTYEQYF. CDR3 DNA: TGTGCCATCCTCAACCTAGCGGGGACCTACGAGCAGTACTTC.